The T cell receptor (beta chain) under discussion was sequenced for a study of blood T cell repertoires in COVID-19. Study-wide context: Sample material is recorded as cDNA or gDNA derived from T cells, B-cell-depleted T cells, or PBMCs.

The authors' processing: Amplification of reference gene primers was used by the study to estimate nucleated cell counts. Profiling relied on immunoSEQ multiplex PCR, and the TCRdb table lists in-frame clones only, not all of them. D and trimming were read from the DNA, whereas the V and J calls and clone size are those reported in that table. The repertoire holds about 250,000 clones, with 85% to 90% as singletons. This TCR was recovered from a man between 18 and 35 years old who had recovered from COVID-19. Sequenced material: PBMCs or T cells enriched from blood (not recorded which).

The CDR3 is CASSFLEGGNQPQHF. The CDR3 coding sequence is TGTGCCAGCAGCTTTCTTGAAGGAGGCAATCAGCCCCAGCATTTT. This chain connects TRBV7-8 to TRBJ1-5; D ambiguous. This CDR3 comprises 15 residues. V lost 3 bases and J 2 bases, leaving 11 bases between the germline ends. Germline CDR1 is SGHVS and CDR2 is FQNEAQ.